These 10 T cell receptor beta chains were all obtained from the same sample, sequenced in a study of naive and memory T cell subsets. Two oligonucleotides, mixed equimolar, formed the beta constant-region primer covering TRBC1 and TRBC2. TCRdb redid the calling of the UMI-ligation and nested PCR reads with MiXCR, one entry per CDR3 protein. The sample yields some 150,000 distinct CDR3 sequences, about a sixth seen once. The sequencing input was naive CD4+ T cells from blood. The receptors come from a human donor in good health.

This chain connects TRBV7-2 to TRBJ2-7, with 7 bases that match TRBD1. The CDR3 sequence is 15 residues long. Trimming removed 5 bases from V and 1 base from J; junction bases left unmatched: 8. Per germline, CDR1 SGHTA and CDR2 FQGNSA. CDR3 sequence (DNA): TGTGCCAGCAGCCCCGGGACAGTTTATTCCTACGAGCAGTACTTC. Its translation is CASSPGTVYSYEQYF.

V and J are TRBV5-5 and TRBJ1-5; possible D gene TRBD1, 5 bases. CDR1 is SGHKS, CDR2 YYEKEE, per germline (reference sequence). V was pared by 0 bases and J by 5 bases, with 9 bases between. This CDR3 spans 14 amino acids. The CDR3 loop is CASSLGQGYQPQHF. CDR3 sequence (DNA): TGTGCCAGCAGCTTGGGGCAGGGATATCAGCCCCAGCATTTT.

This clonotype turned up a few times. This sequence joins TRBV12-3 or TRBV12-4 and TRBJ1-6; D unresolved. The CDR3 totals 15 residues. Deletions cut 6 bases from V and 5 bases from J, with 14 bases between. The CDR3 protein is CASRPRQFHNSPLHF. CDR3 sequence (DNA): TGTGCCAGCAGACCGCGGCAGTTTCATAATTCACCCCTCCACTTT.

This clonotype was found a few times. The V call is TRBV4-1, the J call TRBJ2-2; a weak D match, TRBD2 (6 bases). The CDR3 contains 16 residues. V dropped 6 bases and J dropped 7 bases, with 21 bases sitting between them. Germline V gene lookup returns CDR1 MGHRA and CDR2 YSYEKL. The CDR3 nucleotides are TGCGCCAGCAGGCTGACTTGGCGGGATGAGGACGGGGAGCTGTTTTTT. Protein product: CASRLTWRDEDGELFF.

This clonotype was recorded a few times. The V call is TRBV24-1, the J call TRBJ1-5; weak D call: TRBD1 (6 bases). CDR1 is KGHDR, CDR2 SFDVKD, per germline. The CDR3 length is 13 residues. Trimming took 5 bases from V and 15 from J, leaving 19 bases between them. DNA of the CDR3: TGTGCCACCAGTGGAAGGACCGGGACACCTTGGCATTTT. Its protein product is CATSGRTGTPWHF.

This clonotype was seen more than once but under ten times. The genes are TRBV12-3 or TRBV12-4 and TRBJ2-5; the match to TRBD2 covers 14 bases. This CDR3 comprises 17 residues. V shed 9 bases and J 5 bases; nucleotides not matched to a gene: 14. The CDR3 reads CARARLAGGRLRETQYF. Here the CDR3 DNA reads TGTGCCAGAGCCCGACTAGCGGGAGGGAGGTTGCGGGAGACCCAGTACTTC.

This clonotype was seen ten or more times. The rearrangement uses TRBV15 and TRBJ2-6; 8 bases match TRBD1. Per germline, CDR1 LNHNV and CDR2 YYDKDF (reference sequence). This CDR3 has 16 amino acids. V was pared by 2 bases and J by 2 bases, with 2 bases of the junction left unmatched. The CDR3 reads CATSRQGATGANVLTF. The DNA for the CDR3 is TGTGCCACCAGCAGACAGGGGGCCACTGGGGCCAACGTCCTGACTTTC. The full variable domain, its missing parts supplied by reference TRBV15 and TRBJ2-6, is DAMVIQNPRYQVTQFGKPVTLSCSQTLNHNVMYWYQQKSSQAPKLLFHYYDKDFNNEADTPDNFQSRRPNTSFCFLDIRSPGLGDTAMYLCATSRQGATGANVLTFGAGSRLTVL.

This chain links TRBV5-1 with TRBJ2-2; D perhaps matches TRBD1 (6 bases). The ends were cut back, 0 bases at V and 3 bases at J, with 12 bases in the middle. Germline lookup yields CDR1 SGHRS and CDR2 YFSETQ. The CDR3 loop spans 16 amino acids. CDR3 nucleotides: TGCGCCAGCAGCTTGGACAGGGCTGGGGACACCGGGGAGCTGTTTTTT. It specifies CASSLDRAGDTGELFF.

This clonotype has just a few counts. The chain recombines TRBV14 with TRBJ1-1, with D perhaps matching TRBD1 (6 bases). V was trimmed by 7 bases and J by 4 bases, leaving 16 bases between them. The CDR3 extends over 14 amino acids. In germline, CDR1 is SGHDN, CDR2 FVKESK. In DNA form, the CDR3 reads TGTGCCAGCAATTCACAGGGAGGAAGCACTGAAGCTTTCTTT. Translating it yields CASNSQGGSTEAFF. The entire variable domain, with the rest obtained from reference TRBV14 and TRBJ1-1, is as follows: EAGVTQFPSHSVIEKGQTVTLRCDPISGHDNLYWYRRVMGKEIKFLLHFVKESKQDESGMPNNRFLAERTGGTYSTLKVQPAELEDSGVYFCASNSQGGSTEAFFGQGTRLTVV.

The gene calls are TRBV19 and TRBJ2-1; possible D gene TRBD2, 6 bases. The CDR3 loop spans 18 amino acids. Germline CDR1 is LNHDA and CDR2 is SQIVND (reference sequence). V was pared by 7 bases and J by 0 bases, with 22 bases between. The CDR3 nucleotides are TGTGCCAGTACGATTCGCCTTACCGGAGGGAGCTCCTACAATGAGCAGTTCTTC. Protein sequence: CASTIRLTGGSSYNEQFF. The variable domain in full, completed from reference TRBV19 and TRBJ2-1, reads DGGITQSPKYLFRKEGQNVTLSCEQNLNHDAMYWYRQDPGQGLRLIYYSQIVNDFQKGDIAEGYSVSREKKESFPLTVTSAQKNPTAFYLCASTIRLTGGSSYNEQFFGPGTRLTVL.